This T cell receptor (beta chain) was sequenced during a study of blood T cell repertoires in COVID-19 (dated by TCRdb to the early 2020s). About the study as a whole: The collaborator samples originated in the United States, Italy and Spain and spanned the acute and convalescent phases of COVID-19. A de-identified subject ID, COVID-19 status, age in years and sex were almost always included in the sample metadata. The prospective study material was composed of cDNA or gDNA derived from T cells, B-cell-depleted T cells, or PBMCs. Samples came from the ongoing ImmuneRACE study (first 160 participants) plus 1,254 subjects from 6 global collaborators. A freely available public database, intended as a resource for researchers studying the immune response to SARS-CoV-2, is where the repertoires were released. Deeply sampled blood TCRbeta repertoires from subjects exposed to, actively infected with, or recovered from COVID-19 were included in the dataset. Where available, HLA class I and class II types were taken from metadata supplied by the sample provider and were not determined by assay-based typing.

Taken from the germline V gene, the CDR1 and CDR2 loops are SGHNT and YENEEA. V is pruned by 6 bases and J by 3 bases, leaving 13 bases of the junction without a gene match. Inclusive of the bounding cysteine and phenylalanine, the CDR3 is 17 residues long. Just the 51-base CDR3 DNA is kept, in frame starting at base 1. Notes on this clone: No cognate antigen has been identified for it. Within one base of it there is no much larger clone, and no base qualities were kept.

Whole blood was collected in K2EDTA tubes by collaborating institutions according to the institutions' own protocols. For TCRbeta analysis, collaborators shipped samples in one of three forms: frozen whole blood, isolated PBMCs, or DNA extracted from either of those sample types. TCRbeta CDR3 regions were amplified from genomic DNA by means of the immunoSEQ Assay, a bias-controlled multiplex PCR. The source study handled its data this way. The number of nucleated cells in each sample was estimated by amplification of reference gene primers within the assay. To quantify the absolute abundance of each unique TCRbeta CDR3 rearrangement, sequence reads were collapsed and filtered. For each sample, productive Simpson clonality was calculated by taking the square root of Simpson's diversity index across productive rearrangements. TCRdb obtained this table from immuneACCESS and retained in-frame rearrangements with V and J assigned. These tables miss some clones; where compared with another copy, unresolved V genes account for less than half of the shortfall, and the remainder is unexplained. Clone size and V and J calls were adopted from that table, with D and trimming inferred from the DNA. The sample table lists some 150,000 clones, around 84% of them with a count of one. The ten largest make up roughly 2.7% of the sample.

Paper-wide results and their limitations: How much clinical and demographic metadata was included differed by source and by participant, and the metadata was provided uncurated.

The source is a human donor with acute or convalescent COVID-19. The donor label of this sample is uncertain. The chain uses TRBV11-3 and TRBJ2-2, with 7 central nucleotides matching TRBD1. The sequenced material came from peripheral blood. The nucleotides read TGTGCCAGCAGAGACAAGACAGGGCCGAAGTACACCGGGGAGCTGTTTTTT. The encoded protein is CASRDKTGPKYTGELFF.